These T cell receptor beta chains were read from a single sample in a study of neurological immune-mediated disorders. TCRdb ran MiXCR on the 5' RACE reads and lists one entry per CDR3 protein. Of roughly 80,000 distinct CDR3 sequences detected, approximately 6% appear once; the ten largest clones hold over 6.5%. The sample consisted of PBMCs. The receptor source for this set is a woman aged 60-75 years with multiple sclerosis. CDR3s include the opening cysteine and the closing phenylalanine or tryptophan. Each record gives: CDR3 DNA, CDR3 protein, D gene, clone size, V gene, J gene. The D gene is left open where the match is weak. Clone size is stated in some rows and not others, as once, few, many or a class when expanded.

TGCAGTGCTAGAGAGCTCAACAGGGGTTTCAACAATGAGCAGTTCTTC	CSARELNRGFNNEQFF	TRBD1	many	TRBV20-1	TRBJ2-1
TGCAGTGCTAGTCGACCGCTCAATCAGCCCCAGCATTTT	CSASRPLNQPQHF	NA	many	TRBV20-1	TRBJ1-5
TGTGCCAGCAGTAGCGGGGTGAACACTGAAGCTTTCTTT	CASSSGVNTEAFF	NA	few	TRBV6-6	TRBJ1-1
TGCAGTGCTAGGGTTCCCGGGTACCTCTACGAGCAGTACTTC	CSARVPGYLYEQYF	NA	many	TRBV20-1	TRBJ2-7
TGTGCCATCAGCGACGACGGGGTCCTAACCGGGGAGCTGTTTTTT	CAISDDGVLTGELFF	NA	many	TRBV10-3	TRBJ2-2
TGCGCCAGCAGCGCGGGACGGAACGTCGAGACCCAGTACTTC	CASSAGRNVETQYF	NA	many	TRBV5-1	TRBJ2-5
TGCAGTGCTAGGCTACAGGTTAACTATGGCTACACCTTC	CSARLQVNYGYTF	NA	many	TRBV20-1	TRBJ1-2
TGTGCCAGCAGCTTCAGCAGGGGGATAGAAGATGGCTACACCTTC	CASSFSRGIEDGYTF	TRBD1	many	TRBV7-9	TRBJ1-2
TGCAGTGCTAGAGATTCCAGGGTGTCCCAAGAGACCCAGTACTTC	CSARDSRVSQETQYF	NA	many	TRBV20-1	TRBJ2-5
TGTGCCAGCAGCTTGGCCGATCTACTATATGGCTACACCTTC	CASSLADLLYGYTF	NA	many	TRBV5-5	TRBJ1-2
TGTGCCAGCAGCAGAACAGGGCTGAATGAGCAGTTCTTC	CASSRTGLNEQFF	NA	many	TRBV7-6	TRBJ2-1
TGCAGTCTACAAGTCCCCCCCCTTCGGGGGACAGATACGCAGTATTTT	CSLQVPPLRGTDTQYF	NA	many	TRBV20-1	TRBJ2-3
TGTGCCAGCAGTAGAGGGGGAGCCTCATACTACGAGCAGTACTTC	CASSRGGASYYEQYF	NA	many	TRBV28	TRBJ2-7
TGTGCCAGCAGCTTAGGAGGCGACGGGTTCTACAATGAGCAGTTCTTC	CASSLGGDGFYNEQFF	NA	many	TRBV7-9	TRBJ2-1
TGCGCCAGCAGCTCAAGCGGGGGCGCATTACGGGAGACCCAGTACTTC	CASSSSGGALRETQYF	TRBD2	many	TRBV5-1	TRBJ2-5
TGCAGTGCTAGAGGGAGGGACGGACCCGCAGATACGCAGTATTTT	CSARGRDGPADTQYF	NA	many	TRBV20-1	TRBJ2-3
TGCAGTGCGGGGGCAGTCTATGGCTACACCTTC	CSAGAVYGYTF	NA	NA	TRBV20-1	TRBJ1-2
TGCGCCAGCAGCCAAGAATCGGGCACTTCATCTGAGCAGTTCTTC	CASSQESGTSSEQFF	NA	many	TRBV4-1	TRBJ2-1
TGCAGTGCTCGGGCAAAACTAGCGGGGGTTGTAGATACGCAGTATTTT	CSARAKLAGVVDTQYF	TRBD2	many	TRBV20-1	TRBJ2-3
TGCGCCAGCAGCTTAATACAGCAACCTTGGCCCCAGCATTTT	CASSLIQQPWPQHF	NA	many	TRBV5-1	TRBJ1-5
TGTGCCAGCAGCCAACCGGCATATGGCTACACCTTC	CASSQPAYGYTF	NA	many	TRBV5-6	TRBJ1-2
TGCGCCAGCAACGTGGGGGATAACTATGGCTACACCTTC	CASNVGDNYGYTF	NA	medium-sized	TRBV5-1	TRBJ1-2
TGTGCCAGCAGGCCCTTCCGGGGACAGGGGGAGCAGCCCCAGCATTTT	CASRPFRGQGEQPQHF	TRBD1	many	TRBV28	TRBJ1-5
TGTGCCAGCTCACCGAATAATTCACCCCTCCACTTT	CASSPNNSPLHF	NA	many	TRBV18	TRBJ1-6
TGTGCCAGCAGCTTAGGGGTGACTGGCCTCCAAGAGACCCAGTACTTC	CASSLGVTGLQETQYF	NA	many	TRBV7-2	TRBJ2-5
TGCAGTGCTAGCGGAGCGGGACATGGAGTAAATGAGCAGTTCTTC	CSASGAGHGVNEQFF	NA	many	TRBV20-1	TRBJ2-1
TGTGCCAGCAGTGGACAGTACGAGCAGTACTTC	CASSGQYEQYF	NA	many	TRBV6-1	TRBJ2-7
TGCAGTGCAATTCTTCTCGACAGGGTAGTAAGCGAGCAGTACTTC	CSAILLDRVVSEQYF	TRBD1	many	TRBV20-1	TRBJ2-7